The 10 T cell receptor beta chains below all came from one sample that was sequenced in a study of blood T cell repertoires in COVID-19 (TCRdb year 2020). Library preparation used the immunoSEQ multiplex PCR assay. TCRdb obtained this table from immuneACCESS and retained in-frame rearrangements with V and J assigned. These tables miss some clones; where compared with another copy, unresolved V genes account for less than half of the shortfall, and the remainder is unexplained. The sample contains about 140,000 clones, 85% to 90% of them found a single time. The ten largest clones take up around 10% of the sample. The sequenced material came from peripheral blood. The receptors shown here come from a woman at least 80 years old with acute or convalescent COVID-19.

CDR3 bases: TGCGCCAGCAGCTCTGGACGGATTCAGGGCGAGCAGTACTTC. Encoded protein: CASSSGRIQGEQYF. This chain uses TRBV5-1 with TRBJ2-7, with D tentatively TRBD1 (5 bases). V was clipped by 3 bases and J by 6 bases, with 16 bases between them. The V gene's germline CDR1 is SGHRS and CDR2 YFSETQ. The CDR3 contains 14 residues. Using reference TRBV5-1 and TRBJ2-7 for the parts outside the CDR3, the full variable domain is KAGVTQTPRYLIKTRGQQVTLSCSPISGHRSVSWYQQTPGQGLQFLFEYFSETQRNKGNFPGRFSGRQFSNSRSEMNVSTLELGDSALYLCASSSGRIQGEQYFGPGTRLTVT.

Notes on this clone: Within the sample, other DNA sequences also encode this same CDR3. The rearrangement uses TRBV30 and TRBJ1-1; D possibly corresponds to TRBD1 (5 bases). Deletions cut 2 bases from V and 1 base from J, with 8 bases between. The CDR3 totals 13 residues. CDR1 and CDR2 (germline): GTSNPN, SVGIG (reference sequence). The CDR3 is CAWSRTGNTEAFF. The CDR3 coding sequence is TGTGCCTGGAGTCGAACAGGGAACACTGAAGCTTTCTTT.

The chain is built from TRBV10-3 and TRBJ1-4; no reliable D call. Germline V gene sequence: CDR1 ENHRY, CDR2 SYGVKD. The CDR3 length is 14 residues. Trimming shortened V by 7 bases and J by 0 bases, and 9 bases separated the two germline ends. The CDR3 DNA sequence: TGTGCCATCAAAGAGGGTGCAACTAATGAAAAACTGTTTTTT. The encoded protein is CAIKEGATNEKLFF.

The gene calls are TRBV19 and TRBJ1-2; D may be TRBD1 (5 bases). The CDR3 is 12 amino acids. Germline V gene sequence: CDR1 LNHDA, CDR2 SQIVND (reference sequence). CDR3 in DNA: TGTGTCTCGAGAGGTGGGGGGAGGAGCTACACCTTC. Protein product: CVSRGGGRSYTF. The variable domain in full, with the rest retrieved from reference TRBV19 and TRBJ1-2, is DGGITQSPKYLFRKEGQNVTLSCEQNLNHDAMYWYRQDPGQGLRLIYYSQIVNDFQKGDIAEGYSVSREKKESFPLTVTSAQKNPTAFYLCVSRGGGRSYTFGSGTRLTVV.

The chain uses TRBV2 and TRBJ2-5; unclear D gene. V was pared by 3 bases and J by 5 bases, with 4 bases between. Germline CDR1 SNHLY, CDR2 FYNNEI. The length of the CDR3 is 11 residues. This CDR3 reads CASSESETQYF. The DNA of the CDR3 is TGTGCCAGCAGTGAGAGTGAGACCCAGTACTTC.

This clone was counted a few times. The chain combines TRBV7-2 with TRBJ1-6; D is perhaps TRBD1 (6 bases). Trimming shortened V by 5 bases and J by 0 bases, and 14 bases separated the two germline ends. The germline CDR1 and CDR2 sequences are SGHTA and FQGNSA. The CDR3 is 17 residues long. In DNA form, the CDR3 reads TGTGCCAGCAGCGGGGGGGCCCAGTACTCCTATAATTCACCCCTCCACTTT. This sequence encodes CASSGGAQYSYNSPLHF.

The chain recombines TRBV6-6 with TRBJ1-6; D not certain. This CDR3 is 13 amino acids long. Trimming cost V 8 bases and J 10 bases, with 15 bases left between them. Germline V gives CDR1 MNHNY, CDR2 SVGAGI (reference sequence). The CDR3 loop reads CASGQEGGSPLHF. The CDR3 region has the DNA TGTGCCAGCGGCCAAGAGGGAGGATCACCCCTCCACTTT.

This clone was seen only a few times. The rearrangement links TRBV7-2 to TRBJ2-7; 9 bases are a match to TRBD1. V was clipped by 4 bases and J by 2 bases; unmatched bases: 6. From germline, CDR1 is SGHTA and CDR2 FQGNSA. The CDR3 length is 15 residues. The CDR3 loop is CASSSGTGSTYEQYF. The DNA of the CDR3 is TGTGCCAGCAGCTCCGGGACAGGGTCTACCTACGAGCAGTACTTC.

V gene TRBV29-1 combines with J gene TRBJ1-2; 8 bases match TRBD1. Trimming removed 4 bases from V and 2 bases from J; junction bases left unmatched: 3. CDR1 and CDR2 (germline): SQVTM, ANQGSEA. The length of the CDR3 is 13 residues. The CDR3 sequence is CSVVGTGNYGYTF. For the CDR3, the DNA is TGCAGCGTTGTAGGGACAGGCAACTATGGCTACACCTTC.

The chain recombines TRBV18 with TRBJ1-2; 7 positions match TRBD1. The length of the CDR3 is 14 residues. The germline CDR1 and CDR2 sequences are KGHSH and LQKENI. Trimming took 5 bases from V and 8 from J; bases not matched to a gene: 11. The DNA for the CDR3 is TGTGCCAGCTCATCATCCGGGACAGTCTTAGGCTACACCTTC. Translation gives CASSSSGTVLGYTF.